This TCR beta chain comes out of a study of blood T cell repertoires in COVID-19. Whole-study context: The analysed material was cDNA or gDNA that came from T cells, B-cell-depleted T cells, or PBMCs.

The length of the CDR3 is 15 residues. Germline CDR1 and CDR2: PRHDT and FYEKMQ (reference sequence). V lost 5 bases to trimming and J lost 2 bases; unmatched junction nucleotides: 7. The method was immunoSEQ multiplex PCR; TCRdb's version includes in-frame clones alone and lacks a portion of them. The repertoire has over 200,000 clones, 86% of them found once; the top ten carry 2.2%. This chain joins TRBV13 and TRBJ2-7; 9 nucleotides agree with TRBD1. Sample: peripheral blood. This sequence was found in a man aged 25-45 years who had recovered from COVID-19. CDR3: CASSHPGQGTYEQYF. CDR3 nucleotide sequence: TGTGCCAGCAGCCACCCGGGACAGGGCACCTACGAGCAGTACTTC.